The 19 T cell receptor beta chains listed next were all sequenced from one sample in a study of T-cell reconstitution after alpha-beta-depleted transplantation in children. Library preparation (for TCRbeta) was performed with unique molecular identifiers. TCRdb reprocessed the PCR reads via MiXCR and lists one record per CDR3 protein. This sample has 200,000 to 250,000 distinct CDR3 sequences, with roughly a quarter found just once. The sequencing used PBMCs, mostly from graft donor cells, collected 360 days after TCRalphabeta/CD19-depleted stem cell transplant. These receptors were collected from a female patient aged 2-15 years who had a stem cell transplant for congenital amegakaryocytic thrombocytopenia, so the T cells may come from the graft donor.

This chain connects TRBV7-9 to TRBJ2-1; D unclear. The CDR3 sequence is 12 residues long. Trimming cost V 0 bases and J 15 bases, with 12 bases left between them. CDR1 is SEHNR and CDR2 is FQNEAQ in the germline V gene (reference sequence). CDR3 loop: CASSLATGQRFF. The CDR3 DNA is TGTGCCAGCAGCTTAGCCACGGGTCAAAGGTTCTTC. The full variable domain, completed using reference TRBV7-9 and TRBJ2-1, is DTGVSQNPRHKITKRGQNVTFRCDPISEHNRLYWYRQTLGQGPEFLTYFQNEAQLEKSRLLSDRFSAERPKGSFSTLEIQRTEQGDSAMYLCASSLATGQRFFGPGTRLTVL.

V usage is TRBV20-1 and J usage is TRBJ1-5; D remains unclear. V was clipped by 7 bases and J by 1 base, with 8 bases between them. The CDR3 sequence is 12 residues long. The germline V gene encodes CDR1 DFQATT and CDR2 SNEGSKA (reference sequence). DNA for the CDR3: TGCAGTGTAGGGCAGAGCAATCAGCCCCAGCATTTT. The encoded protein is CSVGQSNQPQHF.

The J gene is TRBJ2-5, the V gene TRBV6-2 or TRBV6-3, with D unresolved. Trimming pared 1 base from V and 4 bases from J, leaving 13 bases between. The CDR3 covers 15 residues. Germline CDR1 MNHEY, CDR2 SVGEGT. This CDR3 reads CASSYWSERGETQYF. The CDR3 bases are TGTGCCAGCAGTTACTGGTCGGAGAGAGGAGAGACCCAGTACTTC.

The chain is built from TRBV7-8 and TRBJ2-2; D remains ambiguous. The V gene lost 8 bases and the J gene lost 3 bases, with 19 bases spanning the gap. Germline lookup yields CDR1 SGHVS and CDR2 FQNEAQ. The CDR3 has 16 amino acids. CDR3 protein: CASLGVPSVDTGELFF. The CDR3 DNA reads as TGTGCCAGCCTTGGAGTTCCTAGTGTGGACACCGGGGAGCTGTTTTTT.

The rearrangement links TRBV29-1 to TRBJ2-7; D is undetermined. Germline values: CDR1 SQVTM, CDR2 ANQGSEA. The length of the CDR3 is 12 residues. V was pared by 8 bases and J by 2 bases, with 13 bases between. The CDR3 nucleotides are TGCAGCCTCCCAGACCTCCCCTACGAGCAGTACTTC. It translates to CSLPDLPYEQYF.

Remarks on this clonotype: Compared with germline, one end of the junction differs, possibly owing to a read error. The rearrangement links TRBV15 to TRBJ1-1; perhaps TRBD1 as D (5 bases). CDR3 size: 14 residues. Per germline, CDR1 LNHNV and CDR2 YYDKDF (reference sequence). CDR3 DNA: TGTGCCACCAGCAGGGTAACAGGTAACACTGAAGCTTTGTTT. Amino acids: CATSRVTGNTEALF.

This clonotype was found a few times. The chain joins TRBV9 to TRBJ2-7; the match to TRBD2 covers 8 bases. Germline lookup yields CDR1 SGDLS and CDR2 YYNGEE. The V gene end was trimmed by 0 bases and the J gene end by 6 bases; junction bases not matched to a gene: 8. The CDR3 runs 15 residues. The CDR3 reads CASSVGIAGRSEQYF. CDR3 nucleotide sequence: TGTGCCAGCAGCGTAGGCATAGCGGGACGTTCCGAGCAGTACTTC.

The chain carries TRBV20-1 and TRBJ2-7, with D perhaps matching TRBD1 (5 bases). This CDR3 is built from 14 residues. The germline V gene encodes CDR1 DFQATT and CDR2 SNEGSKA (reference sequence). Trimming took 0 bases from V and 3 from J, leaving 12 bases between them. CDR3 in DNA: TGCAGTGCTAGAGATGTTACCAGGGTCTACGAGCAGTACTTC. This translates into CSARDVTRVYEQYF.

The CDR3 sequence: CAISDRWGPSSYNEQFF. The CDR3, as DNA: TGTGCCATCAGTGATCGCTGGGGCCCGAGCTCCTACAATGAGCAGTTCTTC. The chain recombines TRBV10-3 with TRBJ2-1; a possible D gene is TRBD1 (5 bases). The CDR3 is 17 residues long. With 3 bases removed from V and 0 bases from J, the gap between germline ends came to 15 bases. The V gene's germline CDR1 is ENHRY and CDR2 SYGVKD.

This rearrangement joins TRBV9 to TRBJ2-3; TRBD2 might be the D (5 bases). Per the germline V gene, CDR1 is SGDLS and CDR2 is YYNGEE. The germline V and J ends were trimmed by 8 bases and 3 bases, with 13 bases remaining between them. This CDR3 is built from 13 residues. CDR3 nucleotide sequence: TGTGCCAGAATCACGGGAAAGACAGATACGCAGTATTTT. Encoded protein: CARITGKTDTQYF.

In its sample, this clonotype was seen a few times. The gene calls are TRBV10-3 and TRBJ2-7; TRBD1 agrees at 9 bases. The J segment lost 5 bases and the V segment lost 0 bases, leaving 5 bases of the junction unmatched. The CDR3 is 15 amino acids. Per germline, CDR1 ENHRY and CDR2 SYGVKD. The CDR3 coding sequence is TGTGCCATCAGTGAGTCTTTAACAGGGGGCAACGAGCAGTACTTC. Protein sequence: CAISESLTGGNEQYF.

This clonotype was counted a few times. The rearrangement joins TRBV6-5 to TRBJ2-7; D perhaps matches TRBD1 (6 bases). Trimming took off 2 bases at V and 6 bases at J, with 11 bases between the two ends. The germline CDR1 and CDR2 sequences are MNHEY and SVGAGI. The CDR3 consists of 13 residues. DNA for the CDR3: TGTGCCAGCAGTTACAAATCAGGGGTCGAGCAGTACTTC. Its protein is CASSYKSGVEQYF.

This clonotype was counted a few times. The CDR3 DNA is TGCAGTGCTAGACACCAAACCTACGAGCAGTACTTC. This translates into CSARHQTYEQYF. This chain links TRBV20-1 with TRBJ2-7; D remains ambiguous. CDR3 length equals 12 residues. V lost 2 bases and J 2 bases, leaving 7 bases between the germline ends. Per germline, CDR1 DFQATT and CDR2 SNEGSKA (reference sequence).

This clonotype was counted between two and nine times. Here the CDR3 DNA reads TGTGCCAGCACCTTCTCGGACAGGCTAAATCAGCCCCAGCATTTT. It codes for CASTFSDRLNQPQHF. The chain employs TRBV28 and TRBJ1-5; TRBD1 agrees at 7 bases. The CDR3 has 15 residues. Germline CDR1 is MDHEN and CDR2 is SYDVKM. V lost 7 bases to trimming and J lost 4 bases; unmatched junction nucleotides: 10.

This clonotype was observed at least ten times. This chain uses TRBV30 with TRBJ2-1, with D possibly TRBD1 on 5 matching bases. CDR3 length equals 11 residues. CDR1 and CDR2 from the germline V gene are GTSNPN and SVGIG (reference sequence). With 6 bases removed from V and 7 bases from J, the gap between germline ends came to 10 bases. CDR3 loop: CACQTANEQFF. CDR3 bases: TGTGCCTGTCAGACAGCTAATGAGCAGTTCTTC. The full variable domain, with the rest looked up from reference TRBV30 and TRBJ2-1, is SQTIHQWPATLVQPVGSPLSLECTVEGTSNPNLYWYRQAAGRGLQLLFYSVGIGQISSEVPQNLSASRPQDRQFILSSKKLLLSDSGFYLCACQTANEQFFGPGTRLTVL.

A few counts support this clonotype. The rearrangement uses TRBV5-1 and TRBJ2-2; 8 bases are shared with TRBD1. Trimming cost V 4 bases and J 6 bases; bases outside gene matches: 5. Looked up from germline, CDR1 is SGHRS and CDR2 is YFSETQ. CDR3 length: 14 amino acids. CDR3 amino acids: CASSPGQGSGELFF. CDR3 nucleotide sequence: TGCGCCAGCAGCCCTGGACAGGGATCCGGGGAGCTGTTTTTT.

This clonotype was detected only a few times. The CDR3 region has the DNA TGTGCCAGCAGCGGCACCATGGGACTTCGGAGCTCCTACAATGAGCAGTTCTTC. Translation: CASSGTMGLRSSYNEQFF. The V and J genes are TRBV5-5 and TRBJ2-1; TRBD2 might be the D (6 bases). The CDR3 is 18 residues long. The germline gives CDR1 SGHKS, CDR2 YYEKEE (reference sequence). Trimming took off 4 bases at V and 0 bases at J, with 20 bases between the two ends. Together with reference TRBV5-5 and TRBJ2-1, the CDR3 gives the full variable domain: DAGVTQSPTHLIKTRGQQVTLRCSPISGHKSVSWYQQVLGQGPQFIFQYYEKEERGRGNFPDRFSARQFPNYSSELNVNALLLGDSALYLCASSGTMGLRSSYNEQFFGPGTRLTVL.

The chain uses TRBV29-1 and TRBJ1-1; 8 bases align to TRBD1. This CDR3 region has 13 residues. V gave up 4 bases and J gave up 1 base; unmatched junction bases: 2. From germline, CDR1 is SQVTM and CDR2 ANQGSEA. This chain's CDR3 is CSVGQGTNTEAFF. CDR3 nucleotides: TGCAGCGTTGGACAGGGGACGAACACTGAAGCTTTCTTT.

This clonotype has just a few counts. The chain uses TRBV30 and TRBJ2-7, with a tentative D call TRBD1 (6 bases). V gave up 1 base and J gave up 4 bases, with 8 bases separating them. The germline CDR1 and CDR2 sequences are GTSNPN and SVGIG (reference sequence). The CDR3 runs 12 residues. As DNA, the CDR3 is TGTGCCTGGAGTGCAGGGGAGTACGAGCAGTACTTC. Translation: CAWSAGEYEQYF. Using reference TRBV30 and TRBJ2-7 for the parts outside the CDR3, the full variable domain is SQTIHQWPATLVQPVGSPLSLECTVEGTSNPNLYWYRQAAGRGLQLLFYSVGIGQISSEVPQNLSASRPQDRQFILSSKKLLLSDSGFYLCAWSAGEYEQYFGPGTRLTVT.